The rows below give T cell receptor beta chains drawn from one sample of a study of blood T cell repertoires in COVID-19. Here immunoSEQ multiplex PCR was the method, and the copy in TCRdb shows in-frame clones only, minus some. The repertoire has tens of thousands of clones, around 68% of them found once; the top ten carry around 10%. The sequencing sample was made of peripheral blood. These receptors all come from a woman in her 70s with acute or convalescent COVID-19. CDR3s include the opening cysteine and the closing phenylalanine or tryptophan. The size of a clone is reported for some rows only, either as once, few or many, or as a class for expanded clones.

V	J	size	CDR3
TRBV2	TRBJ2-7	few	CASSGSTPYEQYF
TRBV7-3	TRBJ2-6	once	CASSAGVMGTGANVLTF
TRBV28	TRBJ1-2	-	CASSLPPGGTEGYTF
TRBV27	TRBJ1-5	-	CASSSNRGQPQHF
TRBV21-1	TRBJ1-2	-	CASSGRGQGARGYTF
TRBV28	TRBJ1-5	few	CASSLGGSSNQPQHF
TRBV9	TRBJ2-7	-	CASSVSAISYEQYF
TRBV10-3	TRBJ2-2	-	CAISESQRGTGELFF
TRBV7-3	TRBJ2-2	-	CASSLEGGRTGELFF
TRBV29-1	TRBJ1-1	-	CSVDSLDTEAFF
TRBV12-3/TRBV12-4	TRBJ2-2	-	CASSFSGGELFF
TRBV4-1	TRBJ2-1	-	CASSQISGSLYEQFF
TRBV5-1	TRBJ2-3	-	CASSLELATDTQYF
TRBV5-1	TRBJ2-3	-	CASSLTVGYSTDTQYF
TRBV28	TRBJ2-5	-	CASSPNWGGKETQYF
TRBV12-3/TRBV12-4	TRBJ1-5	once	CASSLTGSQPQHF
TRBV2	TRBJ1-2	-	CASRVGQSYGYTF
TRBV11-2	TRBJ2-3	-	CASRSNSDTQYF
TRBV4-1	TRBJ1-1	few	CASSQDWAGTTAFF
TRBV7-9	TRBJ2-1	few	CASRSQGNPYNEQFF
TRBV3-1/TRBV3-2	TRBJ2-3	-	CASSLAGGGDTQYF
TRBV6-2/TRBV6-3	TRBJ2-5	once	CASSYPPGQLRETQYF
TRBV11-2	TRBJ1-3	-	CASSSWTGASGNTIYF
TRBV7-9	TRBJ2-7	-	CASSPRQVAVYEQYF
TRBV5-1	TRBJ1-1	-	CASSLLGEDTEAFF
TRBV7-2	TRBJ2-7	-	CASSSGQGLAQYF
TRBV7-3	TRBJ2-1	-	CASSPGHGGRGEQFF
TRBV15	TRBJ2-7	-	CATSTILAGVYEQYF
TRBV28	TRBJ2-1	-	CASTHPSGGDNEQFF